The following is a T cell receptor beta chain sequence with its context. Antigen: not known. This specimen belongs to a study of CD8 T cells in ankylosing spondylitis. Study-level results: Past research had described some motif variants in reactive arthritis synovial fluid and blood. Ankylosing spondylitis blood appeared to carry a characteristic TCR beta motif of under ten highly homologous variants. There was reportedly significant enrichment of clones that were disease-linked in matched ankylosing spondylitis synovial fluid.

Making use of molecular barcodes, quantitative 5'-RACE generated TCR beta libraries. From the 5' RACE reads, TCRdb called clonotypes with MiXCR, one entry per CDR3 protein. In the table there are roughly 150,000 distinct CDR3 sequences, roughly 30% of which are singletons. The material sequenced was synovial fluid, either unsorted or a sorted T cell fraction (not recorded which). The clonotype originates from a male donor with ankylosing spondylitis.

The CDR3 bases are TGCAGTGCTCGGACTAGCCTGAACACCGGGGAGCTGTTTTTT. Translation gives CSARTSLNTGELFF. This chain connects TRBV20-1 to TRBJ2-2, with TRBD2 matching 8 bases. This CDR3 contains 14 residues. V gave up 5 bases and J gave up 1 base; unmatched junction bases: 3. Germline V gene sequence: CDR1 DFQATT, CDR2 SNEGSKA (reference sequence).